The sequence of this T cell receptor beta chain was determined in a study of blood T cell repertoires in COVID-19 (dated by TCRdb to about 2020). For the wider study: The collaborator samples originated in the United States, Italy and Spain and spanned the acute and convalescent phases of COVID-19. Deeply sampled blood TCRbeta repertoires from subjects exposed to, actively infected with, or recovered from COVID-19 were included in the dataset. The material from the prospective study consisted of cDNA or gDNA derived from T cells, B-cell-depleted T cells, or PBMCs. The sample metadata nearly always contained a de-identified subject ID, COVID-19 status, age in years and sex. Where HLA class I and class II types were available, the types were taken from metadata supplied by the sample provider, not from assay-based typing. The repertoires were released in a freely available public database meant as a resource for research on the immune response to SARS-CoV-2. The samples were drawn from two sources: the first 160 participants of the ongoing ImmuneRACE study, and approximately 1,300 subjects contributed by 6 global collaborators. Broader findings and caveats from the paper: Clinical and demographic metadata were provided uncurated, with the amount varying by source and participant.

Points on this clone: Its antigen remains unidentified. The input lacks base qualities; no much larger clone sits a single base away.

Enrolling through a virtual design, the prospective study's participants ranged in age from about 18 to 100 years and lived across roughly 23 United States geographic areas. In the prospective study, cohorts were assigned on the basis of participant-reported clinical history obtained from a screening survey and a study questionnaire. Exposed participants were defined as having been in contact with someone with a PCR-confirmed or clinician-diagnosed COVID-19 case within 2 weeks of study entry. Each participant in the prospective study had whole blood, serum and a nasopharyngeal or oropharyngeal swab collected by mobile phlebotomists. Additional blood draws and questionnaires over an approximately two-month period could optionally be provided by prospective study participants. Before DNA extraction, prospective study blood samples were shipped either frozen or at room temperature. The immunoSEQ Assay, a bias-controlled multiplex PCR, was used to amplify TCRbeta CDR3 regions from genomic DNA. In the original analysis: The number of nucleated cells in each sample was estimated by amplification of reference gene primers within the assay. To quantify the absolute abundance of each unique TCRbeta CDR3 rearrangement, sequence reads were collapsed and filtered. For each sample, productive Simpson clonality was calculated by taking the square root of Simpson's diversity index across productive rearrangements. This immuneACCESS table, as held by TCRdb, lists in-frame sequences with V and J called but not all clones. Of the missing ones, under half trace to an unresolved V gene in checked studies; the others have no known cause. V and J calls and clone size are copied from that table; D and trimming were computed from the DNA. Recorded for this sample are around 240,000 clones; over 80% of them occurred a single time. The ten largest clones add up to about 1% of the sample.

Per the germline V gene, MRHNA is the CDR1 and SNTAGT is the CDR2. The CDR3 sequence holds 17 residues, the cysteine and valine included. Only CDR3 DNA remains: 51 bases, in frame from the first base. After removal of 7 bases from V and 5 bases from J, the junction retains 13 bases not matched to a gene. This TCR derives from a man in his fifties or sixties who had been exposed to COVID-19. Rearrangement joined TRBV6-4 to TRBJ2-7; the central 14 bases match TRBD2. The sequencing sample was made of PBMCs or T cells enriched from blood (not recorded which). The nucleotide sequence is given as TGTGCCAGCACAAACTTAGGGACTAGCGGGAGTAGCAACGAGCAGTACGTC. The translation is CASTNLGTSGSSNEQYV.